This entry lists 19 T cell receptor beta chains sequenced from one sample in a study of shared clonotypes between healthy human individuals. Sequencing was performed with immunoSEQ multiplex PCR; in TCRdb, only in-frame clones are kept and a portion is missing. The sample has roughly 300,000 clones; about 73% are singletons. Material for sequencing was memory CD4+ T cells sorted from blood. As for subset: CD45RA-negative fraction. These receptors came from a man under 40 in good health.

This chain joins TRBV6-1 and TRBJ2-1; D is tentatively TRBD1 or TRBD2 (6 bases each). Germline V CDR1 and CDR2: MNHNS, SASEGT. V was cut by 2 bases and J by 10 bases, with 21 bases left in between. CDR3 size: 16 residues. Here the CDR3 reads CASSELSRQGRHEQFF. CDR3 DNA: TGTGCCAGCAGTGAACTGTCTCGGCAGGGGAGGCACGAGCAGTTCTTC.

As to this clone: Germline and junction disagree at one end, which may indicate a read error. The CDR3 region is CASSQDAEETQYF. The CDR3 region has the DNA TGTGCTAGCAGCCAAGACGCAGAAGAGACCCAGTACTTC. V and J are TRBV7-7 and TRBJ2-5; D not resolved. The CDR3 is 13 amino acids. In germline, CDR1 is SSHAT, CDR2 FNYEAQ (reference sequence). Variable domain in full (rest from reference TRBV7-7 and TRBJ2-5): GAGVSQSPRYKVTKRGQDVTLRCDPISSHATLYWYQQALGQGPEFLTYFNYEAQPDKSGLPSDRFSAERPEGSISTLTIQRTEQRDSAMYRCASSQDAEETQYFGPGTRLLVL.

The genes are TRBV28 and TRBJ1-4; no definite D call. The V gene lost 7 bases and the J gene lost 2 bases, with 11 bases spanning the gap. The germline V gene encodes CDR1 MDHEN and CDR2 SYDVKM. This CDR3 spans 14 amino acids. In nucleotides, the CDR3 is TGTGCCAGCACCCCGGGAGCTACTAATGAAAAACTGTTTTTT. Translating gives CASTPGATNEKLFF.

This clone was seen only a few times. The chain uses TRBV6-1 and TRBJ2-5, with 12 bases that match TRBD2. CDR1 is MNHNS, CDR2 SASEGT, per germline. V was clipped by 6 bases and J by 5 bases; unmatched bases: 7. The length of the CDR3 is 15 residues. The CDR3 DNA sequence: TGTGCCAGCAGGGAGACTAGCGGGAGTGGGGAGACCCAGTACTTC. Its translation: CASRETSGSGETQYF.

The rearrangement joins TRBV10-3 to TRBJ2-1, with 8 bases matching TRBD2. The CDR3 consists of 15 residues. V dropped 5 bases and J dropped 4; count of bases not matched to a gene: 7. Germline lookup yields CDR1 ENHRY and CDR2 SYGVKD. CDR3 in amino acids: CAISREGLQYNEQFF. The CDR3 DNA sequence: TGTGCCATCAGTCGGGAGGGACTCCAATACAATGAGCAGTTCTTC.

This clone has just one count. The V call is TRBV18, the J call TRBJ2-1; D gene unclear. Germline V gene data show CDR1 as KGHSH and CDR2 as LQKENI. The CDR3 length is 14 residues. V was pared by 3 bases and J by 0 bases, with 6 bases between. CDR3 bases: TGTGCCAGCTCACCGGTAGCCTCCTACAATGAGCAGTTCTTC. This codes for CASSPVASYNEQFF.

The chain carries TRBV6-1 and TRBJ1-4, with a possible D match to TRBD1 (6 bases). Germline-derived CDR1 and CDR2 are MNHNS and SASEGT. The CDR3 extends over 14 amino acids. V shed 8 bases and J shed 7 bases, with 17 bases lying between them. This CDR3 reads CASVTWGHGEKLFF. CDR3 DNA: TGTGCCAGCGTCACCTGGGGGCATGGTGAAAAACTGTTTTTT.

This rearrangement joins TRBV29-1 to TRBJ2-1; D is ambiguous. V was trimmed by 4 bases and J by 3 bases, leaving 7 bases between them. The CDR3 is 12 residues long. The germline CDR1 and CDR2 sequences are SQVTM and ANQGSEA. The CDR3 region is CSVGSDYNEQFF. In DNA, the CDR3 is TGCAGCGTTGGTTCTGACTACAATGAGCAGTTCTTC.

The chain has TRBV6-1 and TRBJ2-7, with D perhaps TRBD1 or TRBD2 (6 bases each). The CDR3 has 13 residues. V lost 6 bases, J lost 3 bases, and 12 bases lay in between. The germline CDR1 and CDR2 sequences are MNHNS and SASEGT. For the CDR3, the DNA is TGTGCCAGCAGCCAAGGGGGACTCTACGAGCAGTACTTC. Its translation: CASSQGGLYEQYF.

This clone was seen more than once but under ten times. The CDR3 coding sequence is TGTGCCAGCAGCGCGACCGGACAGGGGGCCGTCTCTGGGGCCAACGTCCTGACTTTC. It yields the protein CASSATGQGAVSGANVLTF. The chain couples TRBV9 to TRBJ2-6; 11 nucleotides match TRBD1. V trimming: 3 bases; J trimming: 0 bases; junction bases outside the gene matches: 8. This CDR3 has 19 residues. Per the germline V gene, CDR1 is SGDLS and CDR2 is YYNGEE.

Here the CDR3 reads CASSPPSVDNEQFF. The CDR3 DNA reads TGCGCCAGCAGCCCACCTTCAGTGGACAATGAGCAGTTCTTC. This chain connects TRBV5-1 to TRBJ2-1; D gene uncertain. This CDR3 spans 14 amino acids. Germline lookup yields CDR1 SGHRS and CDR2 YFSETQ. V was cut by 4 bases and J by 5 bases, with 13 bases left in between.

This clone was seen a few times. The chain joins TRBV19 to TRBJ2-7; D might be TRBD2 (5 bases). Germline V gene sequence: CDR1 LNHDA, CDR2 SQIVND (reference sequence). This CDR3 has 15 residues. The V end lost 2 bases, the J end lost 1 base, and 12 bases lay between the germline ends. The CDR3 bases are TGTGCCAGTAGTATACGTCGCGGGTTTTCCTACGAGCAGTACTTC. Its translation: CASSIRRGFSYEQYF.

V gene TRBV29-1 combines with J gene TRBJ2-2; a possible D gene is TRBD1 (8 bases). The germline gives CDR1 SQVTM, CDR2 ANQGSEA. Trimming pared 5 bases from V and 7 bases from J, leaving 17 bases between. The CDR3 contains 14 residues. CDR3 in DNA: TGCAGCGTTCGGACAGGGTCTAGCGGCGGGGAGCTGTTTTTT. This translates into CSVRTGSSGGELFF.

V is TRBV11-2 and J is TRBJ2-7, with 7 bases fitting TRBD1. Trimming removed 2 bases from V and 3 bases from J; junction bases left unmatched: 7. The CDR3 contains 15 residues. Germline V gene data show CDR1 as SGHAT and CDR2 as FQNNGV. The CDR3 region has the DNA TGTGCCAGCAGCTTAACGAGGGACAGACTCTACGAGCAGTACTTC. This codes for CASSLTRDRLYEQYF.

The chain is built from TRBV2 and TRBJ2-7, with D perhaps assigned TRBD1 or TRBD2 (5 bases each). CDR3 size: 13 residues. Germline CDR1 and CDR2: SNHLY and FYNNEI. V lost 7 bases and J 0 bases, leaving 10 bases between the germline ends. The DNA for the CDR3 is TGTGCCAGCACGGGGCCAGCCTCCTACGAGCAGTACTTC. It specifies CASTGPASYEQYF.

This clone was detected once. This chain uses TRBV28 with TRBJ1-4, with D maybe TRBD1 (5 bases). V was pared by 6 bases and J by 7 bases, with 18 bases between. The length of the CDR3 is 15 residues. Germline V gene lookup returns CDR1 MDHEN and CDR2 SYDVKM. CDR3 protein: CASSRVGDGAEKLFF. CDR3 nucleotides: TGTGCCAGCAGCCGGGTAGGGGATGGAGCTGAAAAACTGTTTTTT. The full variable domain, completed using reference TRBV28 and TRBJ1-4, is DVKVTQSSRYLVKRTGEKVFLECVQDMDHENMFWYRQDPGLGLRLIYFSYDVKMKEKGDIPEGYSVSREKKERFSLILESASTNQTSMYLCASSRVGDGAEKLFFGSGTQLSVL.

In this sample, this clone turned up once. The chain has TRBV29-1 and TRBJ2-3; TRBD2 aligns across 11 bases. This CDR3 region has 14 residues. Trimming removed 5 bases from V and 4 bases from J; junction bases left unmatched: 5. Germline V gene data show CDR1 as SQVTM and CDR2 as ANQGSEA. The CDR3: CSVSLAGGADTQYF. CDR3 DNA sequence: TGCAGCGTTTCTCTAGCGGGAGGCGCAGATACGCAGTATTTT.

The rearrangement uses TRBV7-2 and TRBJ2-7; possible D gene TRBD2, 5 bases. This CDR3 spans 13 amino acids. CDR1 and CDR2 from the germline V gene are SGHTA and FQGNSA. V lost 3 bases to trimming and J lost 4 bases, with 10 bases between them. This chain's CDR3 is CASSLPSRYEQYF. CDR3 in DNA: TGTGCCAGCAGCTTGCCTAGCAGGTACGAGCAGTACTTC. The full variable domain, completed using reference TRBV7-2 and TRBJ2-7, is GAGVSQSPSNKVTEKGKDVELRCDPISGHTALYWYRQSLGQGLEFLIYFQGNSAPDKSGLPSDRFSAERTGGSVSTLTIQRTQQEDSAVYLCASSLPSRYEQYFGPGTRLTVT.

Only a few counts were recorded for this clone. This chain links TRBV28 with TRBJ1-5; D ambiguous. The germline CDR1 and CDR2 sequences are MDHEN and SYDVKM. The CDR3 loop spans 13 amino acids. Trimming left V 9 bases short and J 3 bases short, with 12 bases between. The CDR3 loop is CASQEPYNQPQHF. The CDR3 DNA is TGTGCCAGTCAGGAGCCGTACAATCAGCCCCAGCATTTT.